The present entry profiles one T cell receptor beta chain with its context. The antigen is undetermined. This entry comes from a study of a mutant IDH1 vaccine in newly diagnosed glioma. Study-wide context: The therapy given earlier, which was standard therapy, consisted of radiotherapy, temozolomide, or both, and most of the patients received both.

The table came from immunoSEQ multiplex PCR; TCRdb's copy has only in-frame clones and leaves some out. Here the sample spans around 30,000 clones, 65% to 80% being singletons. Germline values: CDR1 SGHTA, CDR2 FQGNSA. V was pared by 7 bases and J by 4 bases, with 14 bases between. This CDR3 has 14 amino acids. Time point defined: baseline, week 1 (first vaccination visit). Treatment denoted: pre-vaccination baseline after standard-of-care therapy. Study-level findings and limits: Among patients, nearly 95% showed immune responses induced by the vaccine.

The specimen comprised peripheral blood mononuclear cells (PBMCs), sampled from a glioma patient treated with radiotherapy, temozolomide or both. The genes are TRBV7-2 and TRBJ1-3; D is unresolved. The receptor was derived from a man between 45 and 60 years old with glioma. Some clones in this sample may be carry-over from other donors' samples. In DNA, the CDR3 is TGTGCCAGCAACCCGGGAGGGTCCGGAAACACCATATATTTT. It codes for CASNPGGSGNTIYF.